The following is a T cell receptor beta chain sequence with its context. Its antigen is undetermined. The sample originates from a study of glioma-infiltrating T cells after dendritic cell vaccination. In the study overall: Glioblastoma patients came from Phase I and II dendritic cell vaccination trials. General study findings and limits: Only a small number of patients had complete blood and tumor samples. Estimated pretreatment TIL content predicted outcome after dendritic cell vaccination.

The CDR3 spans 17 residues. CDR1 and CDR2 from the germline V gene are SGHRS and YFSETQ. With V trimmed by 5 bases and J by 0 bases, 5 bases remained unmatched. Assay: immunoSEQ multiplex PCR; the TCRdb copy retains only in-frame clones and omits some. The sample shows fewer than 60,000 clones, about 88% of them seen only once. Time point specified: after dendritic cell vaccination, including at tumor progression/relapse. V usage is TRBV5-1 and J usage is TRBJ2-2, with 12 bases identical to TRBD2. This specimen was blood, taken after dendritic cell vaccination. The sequence was collected from a human donor with glioblastoma. The DNA of the CDR3 is TGCGCCAGCAGAAGGACTAGCGGGATCCCGAACACCGGGGAGCTGTTTTTT. As protein: CASRRTSGIPNTGELFF.